This T cell receptor beta chain was sequenced for a study of post-analysis software for immune sequencing data. Findings and caveats of the study: Among a handful of TRBV segments more frequent in patients than controls were TRBV5-6, TRBV5-1 and TRBV20-1.

Germline V lookup: CDR1 DFQATT, CDR2 SNEGSKA (reference sequence). This CDR3 comprises 14 residues. Unique molecular identifiers were present in the TCR beta cDNA libraries. TCRdb itself ran the PCR reads through MiXCR, one entry per CDR3 protein. The table shows under 200,000 distinct CDR3 sequences, with approximately 30% occurring only once. In the case of this clonotype: Its antigen is undetermined. A read error may produce the germline difference seen at one junction end.

This sequence was found in a girl under 18 with multiple sclerosis. The chain combines TRBV20-1 with TRBJ2-7; perhaps TRBD2 as D (7 bases). Material: blood. CDR3 coding DNA: TGCGGTGCCAGATACCCGGGGGGCAACTACGAGCAGTACTTC. Encoded protein: CGARYPGGNYEQYF.